A selection of T cell receptor beta chains follows, all from one sample in a study of identical twins. TCRdb re-analysed the 5' RACE reads in MiXCR, keeping a single row per CDR3 protein. Of approximately 700,000 distinct CDR3 sequences listed, 18% are singletons. The data also belong to a second study, concerning T cells expressing NK-cell markers.

The sequencing sample was made of PBMCs. These receptor sequences come from a woman aged 18-29 years in good health. The CDR3 runs from the conserved cysteine through the conserved F or W. A D gene is named only where the DNA matches it firmly. The size entry is marked missing in some rows and otherwise reads once, few, many or a size class.

TRBV20-1,14,TRBJ2-1,NA,TRBD1,CSASDRSSYNEQFF,TGCAGTGCCTCGGACAGGAGCTCCTACAATGAGCAGTTCTTC
TRBV7-2,14,TRBJ1-2,few,TRBD1,CASSLEDRVRGYTF,TGTGCCAGCAGCTTAGAGGACAGGGTGCGTGGCTACACCTTC
TRBV5-1,16,TRBJ2-5,NA,NA,CASSSTRTGFQETQYF,TGCGCCAGCAGTTCGACCCGTACAGGGTTCCAAGAGACCCAGTACTTC
TRBV7-9,14,TRBJ2-5,NA,NA,CASSSRPPQETQYF,TGTGCCAGCAGCTCAAGACCGCCCCAAGAGACCCAGTACTTC
TRBV5-1,16,TRBJ2-3,NA,TRBD2,CASSPKWAGVGDTQYF,TGCGCCAGCAGCCCAAAGTGGGCGGGAGTAGGAGATACGCAGTATTTT
TRBV5-1,14,TRBJ2-3,few,NA,CASSLSGVKDTQYF,TGCGCCAGCAGCTTATCAGGGGTTAAAGATACGCAGTATTTT
TRBV7-6,15,TRBJ2-5,NA,NA,CASSPRTGAQETQYF,TGTGCCAGCAGCCCCCGGACGGGGGCCCAAGAGACCCAGTACTTC
TRBV29-1,12,TRBJ2-3,NA,NA,CSGNWGADTQYF,TGCAGCGGGAATTGGGGGGCGGATACGCAGTATTTT
TRBV5-6,16,TRBJ2-1,NA,NA,CASSPTYGSSYNEQFF,TGTGCCAGCAGCCCGACGTACGGGAGCTCCTACAATGAGCAGTTCTTC
TRBV5-1,14,TRBJ2-1,NA,TRBD2,CASMRGTSNNEQFF,TGCGCCAGCATGAGAGGGACTAGCAACAATGAGCAGTTCTTC
TRBV7-3,12,TRBJ2-1,few,NA,CASSLWNNEQFF,TGTGCCAGCAGCTTGTGGAACAATGAGCAGTTCTTC
TRBV3-1,15,TRBJ2-1,once,TRBD2,CASSPLAANYNEQFF,TGTGCCAGCAGCCCGCTAGCGGCCAACTACAATGAGCAGTTCTTC
TRBV29-1,11,TRBJ1-2,few,NA,CSVEDTGGYTF,TGCAGCGTTGAAGATACAGGAGGCTACACCTTC
TRBV10-3,14,TRBJ2-2,few,TRBD2,CAIRLAGGLGELFF,TGTGCCATCAGGCTAGCGGGAGGATTGGGGGAGCTGTTTTTT
TRBV12-3/TRBV12-4,19,TRBJ2-1,once,TRBD2,CASSFLLAGLLGVYNEQFF,TGTGCCAGCAGTTTTCTGCTAGCGGGACTGCTTGGGGTCTACAATGAGCAGTTCTTC
TRBV7-2,14,TRBJ2-5,once,NA,CASSLLGFQETQYF,TGTGCCAGCAGCTTATTAGGTTTCCAAGAGACCCAGTACTTC
TRBV5-1,12,TRBJ2-1,NA,NA,CASSFPVWEQFF,TGCGCCAGCAGCTTCCCCGTATGGGAGCAGTTCTTC
TRBV6-5,15,TRBJ2-7,NA,NA,CASSHQQTQDYEQYF,TGTGCCAGCAGTCACCAGCAGACCCAGGACTACGAGCAGTACTTC
TRBV20-1,13,TRBJ2-1,few,TRBD1,CSASSTGTNEQFF,TGCAGTGCTTCTTCGACAGGGACGAATGAGCAGTTCTTC
TRBV29-1,15,TRBJ2-5,NA,NA,CSAQQGLASRETQYF,TGCAGCGCCCAACAAGGGCTAGCGTCCCGGGAGACCCAGTACTTC